The sequence of this TCR beta chain was determined in a study of CD8 T cells in Susac syndrome. Random-hexamer reverse transcription was applied to roughly 0.5 to 1 ug RNA. MiXCR was run by TCRdb on the immunoSEQ multiplex PCR reads, yielding one entry per CDR3 protein. The data contain about 83,000 distinct CDR3 sequences, around 95% of them singletons. CDR1 is SGHKS and CDR2 is YYEKEE in the germline V gene (reference sequence). V was pared by 3 bases and J by 7 bases, with 17 bases between. The CDR3 is 14 amino acids. This clonotype was detected only once. The chain employs TRBV5-5 and TRBJ2-7; either TRBD1 or TRBD2 may supply D (5 bases each). Sequenced: CD8+ T cells from PBMCs. The clonotype comes from a human donor with Susac syndrome. Here the CDR3 DNA reads TGTGCCAGCAGCTGGACACCCGGCTCGGGAGAGCAGTACTTC. Encoded protein: CASSWTPGSGEQYF.